This record covers a single TCR beta chain. The data belong to a study of early T cells in non-severe SARS-CoV-2 infection. TCRdb independently ran MiXCR on the 5' RACE reads; one entry per CDR3 protein. This sample has 35,000 to 55,000 distinct CDR3 sequences, with around a quarter found just once. The specimen was whole blood, collected at baseline. This TCR was sampled from an adult who was a healthcare worker with PCR-confirmed SARS-CoV-2 infection or an uninfected control (not recorded which).

The CDR3, as DNA: TGTGCCAGCAGCTCAGGCCCGACCTACAATGAGCAGTTCTTC. It encodes CASSSGPTYNEQFF. V usage is TRBV7-9 and J usage is TRBJ2-1; D not resolved. The V gene lost 4 bases and the J gene lost 2 bases, with 9 bases spanning the gap. Germline V gives CDR1 SEHNR, CDR2 FQNEAQ (reference sequence). The CDR3 consists of 14 residues.